A selection of T cell receptor beta chains follows, all from one sample in a study of cytomegalovirus exposure and HLA in healthy donors. The protocol was immunoSEQ multiplex PCR, while the TCRdb copy is restricted to in-frame clones and leaves out a portion. The sample shows over 100,000 clones, approximately 89% of them seen only once. The specimen sequenced was PBMCs. All receptors derive from a woman aged 18-30 years in good health and CMV-seronegative. Both conserved end residues are trimmed from each CDR3. The D gene is left open where the match is weak.

CDR3: ASSSTTDEQF
length: 10
D: .
V: TRBV7-9
J: TRBJ2-1

CDR3: ASSQQGDYNSPLH
length: 13
D: TRBD1
V: TRBV7-2
J: TRBJ1-6

CDR3: ASSQENLAGT
length: 10
D: TRBD2
V: TRBV14
J: TRBJ2-7

CDR3: SVGGTGELF
length: 9
D: .
V: TRBV29-1
J: TRBJ2-2

CDR3: ASSYRDRGTEAF
length: 12
D: TRBD1
V: TRBV5-1
J: TRBJ1-1

CDR3: ASSQVGLAGQY
length: 11
D: TRBD2
V: TRBV4-1
J: TRBJ2-5

CDR3: ASSLWGGANYGYT
length: 13
D: .
V: TRBV5-4
J: TRBJ1-2

CDR3: ASSLGRFGGFYGYT
length: 14
D: .
V: TRBV7-9
J: TRBJ1-2

CDR3: ASSFQGGEQY
length: 10
D: .
V: TRBV27
J: TRBJ2-7

CDR3: ASSLDSQPQH
length: 10
D: .
V: TRBV7-9
J: TRBJ1-5

CDR3: AWREKGPGQGLDTQY
length: 15
D: TRBD1
V: TRBV30
J: TRBJ2-3